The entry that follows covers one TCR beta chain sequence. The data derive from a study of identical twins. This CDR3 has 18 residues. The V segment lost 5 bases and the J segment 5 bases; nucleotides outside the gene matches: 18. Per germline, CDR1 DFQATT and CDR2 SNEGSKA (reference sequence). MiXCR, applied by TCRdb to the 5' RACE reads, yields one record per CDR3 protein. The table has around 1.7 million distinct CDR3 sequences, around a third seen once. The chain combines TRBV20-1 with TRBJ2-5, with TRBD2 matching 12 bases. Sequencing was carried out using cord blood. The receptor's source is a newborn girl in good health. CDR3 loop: CSAGLGTSGFFWEETQYF. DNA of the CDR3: TGCAGTGCTGGACTTGGGACTAGCGGGTTTTTTTGGGAGGAGACCCAGTACTTC.